This TCR beta chain was captured by sequencing in a study of blood T cell repertoires in COVID-19. Study in general: Samples taken during acute and convalescent COVID-19 were collected in the United States, Italy and Spain.

The CDR3 length is 15 residues. Germline CDR1 reads LGHNA; CDR2 reads YSLEER. The junction had 2 bases not matched to a gene; V was cut back by 0 bases and J by 4 bases. Data came from immunoSEQ multiplex PCR; TCRdb stores just in-frame clones and leaves some out. The sample carries 100,000 or so clones, approximately 86% recorded once. The gene calls are TRBV4-3 and TRBJ1-3; 8 bases match TRBD1. This sequence originates from a man over 45 with active or convalescent COVID-19. The sample consisted of peripheral blood. CDR3 in amino acids: CASSQDQGAGNTIYF. Here the CDR3 DNA reads TGCGCCAGCAGCCAAGACCAGGGGGCCGGAAACACCATATATTTT.